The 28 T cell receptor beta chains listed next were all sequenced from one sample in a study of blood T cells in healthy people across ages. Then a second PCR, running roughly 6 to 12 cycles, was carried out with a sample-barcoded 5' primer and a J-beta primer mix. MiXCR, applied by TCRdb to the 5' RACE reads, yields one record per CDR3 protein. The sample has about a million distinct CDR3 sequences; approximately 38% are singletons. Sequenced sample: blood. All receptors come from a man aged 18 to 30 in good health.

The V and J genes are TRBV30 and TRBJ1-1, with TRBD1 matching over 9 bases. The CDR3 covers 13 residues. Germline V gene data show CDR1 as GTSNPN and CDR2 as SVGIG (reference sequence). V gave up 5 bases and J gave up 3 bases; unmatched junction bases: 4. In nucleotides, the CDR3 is TGTGCCTGGTCCGGGACAGGGCACACTGAAGCTTTCTTT. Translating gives CAWSGTGHTEAFF.

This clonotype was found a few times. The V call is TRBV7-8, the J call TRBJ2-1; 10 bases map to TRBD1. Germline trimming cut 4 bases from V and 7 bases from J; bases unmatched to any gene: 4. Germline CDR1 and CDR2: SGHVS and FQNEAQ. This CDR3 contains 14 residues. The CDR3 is CASSSGQGSNEQFF. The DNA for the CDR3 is TGTGCCAGCAGCTCGGGACAGGGGTCGAATGAGCAGTTCTTC.

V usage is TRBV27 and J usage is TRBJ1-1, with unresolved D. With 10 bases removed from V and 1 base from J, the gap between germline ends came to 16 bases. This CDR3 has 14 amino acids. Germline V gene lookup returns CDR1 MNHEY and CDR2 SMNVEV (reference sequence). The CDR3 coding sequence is TGTGCCACCCGGCTGGGAGGGCCGAACACTGAAGCTTTCTTT. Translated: CATRLGGPNTEAFF.

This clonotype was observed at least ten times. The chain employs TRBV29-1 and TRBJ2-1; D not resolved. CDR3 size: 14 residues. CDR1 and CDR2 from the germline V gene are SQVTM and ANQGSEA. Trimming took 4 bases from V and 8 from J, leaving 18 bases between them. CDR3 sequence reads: CSVALSALGDEQFF. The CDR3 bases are TGCAGCGTTGCTTTGTCAGCCTTAGGCGATGAGCAGTTCTTC.

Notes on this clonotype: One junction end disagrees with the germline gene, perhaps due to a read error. CDR3: CAGRTSGPQETQYF. CDR3 DNA: TGTGCCGGCAGGACCTCGGGGCCCCAAGAGACCCAGTACTTC. The V call is TRBV6-6, the J call TRBJ2-5; D possibly uses TRBD1 or TRBD2 (5 bases each). The CDR3 is 14 amino acids. Germline lookup yields CDR1 MNHNY and CDR2 SVGAGI (reference sequence).

The CDR3 here is CATSDFYEQYF. In DNA form, the CDR3 reads TGTGCCACCAGTGATTTTTACGAGCAGTACTTC. The chain is built from TRBV24-1 and TRBJ2-7; no definite D call. V was pared by 1 base and J by 4 bases, with 1 base between. This CDR3 region has 11 residues. Germline V gene lookup returns CDR1 KGHDR and CDR2 SFDVKD.

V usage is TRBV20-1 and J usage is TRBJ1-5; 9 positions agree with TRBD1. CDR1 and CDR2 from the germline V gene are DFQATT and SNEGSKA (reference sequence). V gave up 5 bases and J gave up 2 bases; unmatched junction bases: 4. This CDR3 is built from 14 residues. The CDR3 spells CSAQDRGRNQPQHF. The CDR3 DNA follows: TGCAGTGCTCAGGACAGGGGCCGCAATCAGCCCCAGCATTTT.

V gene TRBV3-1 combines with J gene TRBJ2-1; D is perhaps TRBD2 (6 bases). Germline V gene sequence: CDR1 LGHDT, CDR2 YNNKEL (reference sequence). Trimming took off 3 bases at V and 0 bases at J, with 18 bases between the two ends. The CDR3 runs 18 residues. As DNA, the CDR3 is TGTGCCAGCAGCCAGGATCTGCGACTAGTTAACTCCTACAATGAGCAGTTCTTC. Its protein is CASSQDLRLVNSYNEQFF.

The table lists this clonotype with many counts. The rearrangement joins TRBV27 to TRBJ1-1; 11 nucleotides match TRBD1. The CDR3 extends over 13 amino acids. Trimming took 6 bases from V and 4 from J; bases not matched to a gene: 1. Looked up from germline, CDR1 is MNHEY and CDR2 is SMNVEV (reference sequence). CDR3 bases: TGTGCCAGCAGGGGACAGGGGGGCACTGAAGCTTTCTTT. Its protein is CASRGQGGTEAFF.

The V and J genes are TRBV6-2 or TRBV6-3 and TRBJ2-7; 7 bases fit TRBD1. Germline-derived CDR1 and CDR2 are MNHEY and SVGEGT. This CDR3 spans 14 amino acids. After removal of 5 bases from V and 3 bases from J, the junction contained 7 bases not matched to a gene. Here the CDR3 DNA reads TGTGCCAGCAGTCACGGGGACAGCAGCTACGAGCAGTACTTC. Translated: CASSHGDSSYEQYF.

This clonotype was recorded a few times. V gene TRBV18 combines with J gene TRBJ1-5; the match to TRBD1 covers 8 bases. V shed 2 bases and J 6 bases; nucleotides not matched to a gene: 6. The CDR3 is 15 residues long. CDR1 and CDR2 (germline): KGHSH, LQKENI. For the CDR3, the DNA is TGTGCCAGCTCACCAGCGCAGGGGGCGGGTCAGCCCCAGCATTTT. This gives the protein CASSPAQGAGQPQHF.

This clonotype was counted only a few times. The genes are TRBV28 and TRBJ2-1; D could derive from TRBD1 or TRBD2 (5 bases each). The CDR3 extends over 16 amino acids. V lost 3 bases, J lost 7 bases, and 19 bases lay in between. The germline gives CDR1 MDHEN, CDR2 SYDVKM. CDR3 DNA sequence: TGTGCCAGCAGTTTTTGGGGCACCCGGGGTCTGAATGAGCAGTTCTTC. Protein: CASSFWGTRGLNEQFF.

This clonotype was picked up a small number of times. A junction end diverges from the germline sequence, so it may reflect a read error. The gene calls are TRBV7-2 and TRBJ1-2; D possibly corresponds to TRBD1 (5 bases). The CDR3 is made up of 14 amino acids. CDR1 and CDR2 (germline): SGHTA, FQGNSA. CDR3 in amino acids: CASNLDTGPYGYTF. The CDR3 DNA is TGTGCCAGCAACTTAGATACAGGTCCCTATGGCTACACCTTC.

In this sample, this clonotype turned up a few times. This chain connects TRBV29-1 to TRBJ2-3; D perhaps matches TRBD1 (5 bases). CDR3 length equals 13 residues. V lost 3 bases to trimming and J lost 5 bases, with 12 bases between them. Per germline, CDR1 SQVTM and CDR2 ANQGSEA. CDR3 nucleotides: TGCAGCGTTGAGGGCAGGGCCGGAGATACGCAGTATTTT. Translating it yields CSVEGRAGDTQYF.

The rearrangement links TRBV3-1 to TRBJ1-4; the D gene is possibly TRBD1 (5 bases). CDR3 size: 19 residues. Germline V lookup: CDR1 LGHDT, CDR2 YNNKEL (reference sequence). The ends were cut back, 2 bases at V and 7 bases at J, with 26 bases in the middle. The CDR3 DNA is TGTGCCAGCAGCCAATTGGAGCAGGGAATTGACGATGTCGGTGAAAAACTGTTTTTT. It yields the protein CASSQLEQGIDDVGEKLFF.

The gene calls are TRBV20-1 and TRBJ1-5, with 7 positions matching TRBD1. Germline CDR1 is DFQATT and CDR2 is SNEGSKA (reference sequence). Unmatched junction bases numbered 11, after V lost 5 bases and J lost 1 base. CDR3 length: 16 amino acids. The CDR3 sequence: CSAFTRQGESNQPQHF. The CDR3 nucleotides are TGCAGTGCTTTCACCCGACAGGGCGAAAGCAATCAGCCCCAGCATTTT.

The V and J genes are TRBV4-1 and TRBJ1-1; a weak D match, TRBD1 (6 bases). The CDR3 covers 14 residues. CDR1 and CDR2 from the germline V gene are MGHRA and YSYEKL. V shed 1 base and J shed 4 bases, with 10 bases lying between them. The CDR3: CASSQGQAGTEAFF. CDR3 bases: TGCGCCAGCAGCCAAGGACAGGCAGGCACTGAAGCTTTCTTT.

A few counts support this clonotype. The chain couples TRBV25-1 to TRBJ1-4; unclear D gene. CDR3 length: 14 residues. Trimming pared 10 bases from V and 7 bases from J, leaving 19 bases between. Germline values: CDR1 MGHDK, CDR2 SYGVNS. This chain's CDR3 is CATIGHTRGEKLFF. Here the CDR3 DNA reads TGTGCCACAATTGGCCACACGCGGGGTGAAAAACTGTTTTTT.

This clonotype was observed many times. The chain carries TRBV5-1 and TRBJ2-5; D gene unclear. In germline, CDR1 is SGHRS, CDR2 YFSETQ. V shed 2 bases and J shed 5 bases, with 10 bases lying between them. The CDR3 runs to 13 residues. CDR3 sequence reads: CASSLTLEETQYF. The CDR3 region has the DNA TGCGCCAGCAGCTTAACTTTGGAGGAGACCCAGTACTTC.

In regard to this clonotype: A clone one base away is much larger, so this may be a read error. Here the CDR3 DNA reads TGCAGCTCCCAGGGAGGGGACCACACAGATACGCAGTATTTT. This gives the protein CSSQGGDHTDTQYF. The rearrangement uses TRBV29-1 and TRBJ2-3, with 7 nucleotides matching TRBD2. The trim removed 8 bases at V and 2 bases at J, leaving 10 bases unmatched. CDR3 length: 14 residues. The germline gives CDR1 SQVTM, CDR2 ANQGSEA.

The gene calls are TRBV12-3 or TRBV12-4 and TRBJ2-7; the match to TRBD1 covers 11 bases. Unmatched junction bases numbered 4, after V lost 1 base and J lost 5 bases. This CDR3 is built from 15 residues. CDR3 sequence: CASSLGGQGVHEQYF. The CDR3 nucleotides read TGTGCCAGCAGTTTAGGGGGACAGGGGGTCCACGAGCAGTACTTC.

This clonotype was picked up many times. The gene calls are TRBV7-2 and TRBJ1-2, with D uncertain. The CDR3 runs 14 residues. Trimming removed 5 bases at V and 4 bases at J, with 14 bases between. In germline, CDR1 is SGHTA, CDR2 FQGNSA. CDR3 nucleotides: TGTGCCAGCAGCATTCCGGGAACTATCTATGGCTACACCTTC. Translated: CASSIPGTIYGYTF. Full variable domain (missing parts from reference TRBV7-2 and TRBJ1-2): GAGVSQSPSNKVTEKGKDVELRCDPISGHTALYWYRQSLGQGLEFLIYFQGNSAPDKSGLPSDRFSAERTGGSVSTLTIQRTQQEDSAVYLCASSIPGTIYGYTFGSGTRLTVV.

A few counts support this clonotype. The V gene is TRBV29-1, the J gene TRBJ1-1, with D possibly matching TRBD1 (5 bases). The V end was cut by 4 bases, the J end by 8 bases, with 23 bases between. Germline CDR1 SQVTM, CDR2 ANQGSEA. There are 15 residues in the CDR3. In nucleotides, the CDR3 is TGCAGCGTTGGGGTTCTAGGAAGGCAGGGAGGAGAAGCTTTCTTT. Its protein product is CSVGVLGRQGGEAFF. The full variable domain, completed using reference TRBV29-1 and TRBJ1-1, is SAVISQKPSRDICQRGTSLTIQCQVDSQVTMMFWYRQQPGQSLTLIATANQGSEATYESGFVIDKFPISRPNLTFSTLTVSNMSPEDSSIYLCSVGVLGRQGGEAFFGQGTRLTVV.

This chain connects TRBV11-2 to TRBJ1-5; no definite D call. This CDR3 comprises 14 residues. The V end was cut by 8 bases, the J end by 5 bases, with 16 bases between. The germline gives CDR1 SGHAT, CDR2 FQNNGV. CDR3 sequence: CASGDQRLHQPQHF. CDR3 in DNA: TGTGCCAGCGGCGATCAGAGACTTCATCAGCCCCAGCATTTT.

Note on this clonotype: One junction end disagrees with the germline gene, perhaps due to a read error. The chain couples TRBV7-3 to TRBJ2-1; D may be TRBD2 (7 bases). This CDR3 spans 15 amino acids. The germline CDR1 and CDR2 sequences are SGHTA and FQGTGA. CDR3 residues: CASSLRGGGYDEQFF. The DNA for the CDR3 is TGTGCCAGCAGCTTACGTGGGGGGGGCTACGATGAGCAGTTCTTC. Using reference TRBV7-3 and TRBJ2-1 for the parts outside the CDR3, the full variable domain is GAGVSQTPSNKVTEKGKYVELRCDPISGHTALYWYRQSLGQGPEFLIYFQGTGAADDSGLPNDRFFAVRPEGSVSTLKIQRTERGDSAVYLCASSLRGGGYDEQFFGPGTRLTVL.

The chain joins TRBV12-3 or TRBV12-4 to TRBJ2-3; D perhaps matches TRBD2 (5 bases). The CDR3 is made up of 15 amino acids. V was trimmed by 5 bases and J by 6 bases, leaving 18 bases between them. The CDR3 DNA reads TGTGCCAGCAGTCCGCAACTAGTGTTGGGTGATACGCAGTATTTT. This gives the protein CASSPQLVLGDTQYF.

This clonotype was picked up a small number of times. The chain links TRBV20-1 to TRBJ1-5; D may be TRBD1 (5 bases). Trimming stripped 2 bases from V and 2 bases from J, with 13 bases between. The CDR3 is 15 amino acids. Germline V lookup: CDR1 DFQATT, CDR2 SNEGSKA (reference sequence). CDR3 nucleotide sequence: TGCAGTGCTAGATCTCCCGCGGGGGGCAATCAGCCCCAGCATTTT. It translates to CSARSPAGGNQPQHF.

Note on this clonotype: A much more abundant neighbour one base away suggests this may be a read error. The CDR3 spells CASSDSGGNQPQHF. The CDR3 DNA reads as TGTGCCAGCAGTGACTCCGGGGGGAACCAGCCCCAGCATTTT. The rearrangement uses TRBV6-6 and TRBJ1-5; tentatively, D is TRBD1 (5 bases). Germline CDR1 MNHNY, CDR2 SVGAGI (reference sequence). The CDR3 loop spans 14 amino acids.